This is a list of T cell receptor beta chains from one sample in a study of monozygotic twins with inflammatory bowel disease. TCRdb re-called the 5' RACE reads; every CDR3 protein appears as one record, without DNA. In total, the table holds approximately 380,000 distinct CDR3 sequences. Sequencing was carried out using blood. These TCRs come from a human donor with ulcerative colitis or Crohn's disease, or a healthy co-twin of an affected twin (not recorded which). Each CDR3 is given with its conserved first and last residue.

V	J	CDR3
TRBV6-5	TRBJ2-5	CASSYGVAGDLWETQYF
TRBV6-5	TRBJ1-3	CASSYSRDRGSGNTIYF
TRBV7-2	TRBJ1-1	CASHRAQNTEAFF
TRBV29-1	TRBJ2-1	CSGDLQGNREQFF
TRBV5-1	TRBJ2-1	CASSSGLAGGFYNEQFF
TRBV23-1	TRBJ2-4	CASSQSASEAKNIQYF
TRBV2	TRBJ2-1	CASSDPPLASGHEQFF
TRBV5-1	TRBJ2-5	CASRGQSTETQYF
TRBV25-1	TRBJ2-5	CASSEFSYSQETQYF
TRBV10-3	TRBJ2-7	CAISESRALGEQYF
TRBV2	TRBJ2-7	CASSELGQGAYEQYF
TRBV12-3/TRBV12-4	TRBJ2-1	CASSGESWGQFF
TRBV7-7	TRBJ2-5	CASSKSGTTEETQYF
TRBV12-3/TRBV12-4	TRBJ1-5	CASSLRWIQPQHF
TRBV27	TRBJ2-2	CASSSDRTAFRELFF
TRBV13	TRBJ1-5	CASSLTAGQPQHF
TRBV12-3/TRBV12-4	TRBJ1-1	CASSTDRADTEAFF
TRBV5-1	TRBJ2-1	CASSGTGGRSYNEQFF
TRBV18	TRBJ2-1	CASSTAGTGSYNEQFF
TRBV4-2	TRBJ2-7	CASSQEGTSGGYEQYF
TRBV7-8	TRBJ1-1	CASSLVREKMNTEAFF
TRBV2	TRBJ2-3	CATLQAEDTDTQYF
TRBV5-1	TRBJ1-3	CASSYLGGTGLSSASGNTIYF
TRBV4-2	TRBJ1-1	CASSLIRVEGTEAFF
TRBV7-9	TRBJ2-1	CASSPVTSGVNNEQFF
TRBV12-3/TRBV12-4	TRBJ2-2	CASRNLGTGELFF
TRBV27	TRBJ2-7	CASSLSIRQGEQYF
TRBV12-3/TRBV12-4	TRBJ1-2	CASRPQGFGYGYTF
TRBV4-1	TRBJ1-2	CASSPGQVLVYGYTF
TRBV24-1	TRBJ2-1	CATSDSTGDGEEQFF
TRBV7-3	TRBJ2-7	CASSSQTGAYEQYF
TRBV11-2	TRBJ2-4	CASSQSESGRGSKNIQYF
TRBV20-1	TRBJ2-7	CSARDLGGSSYEQYF
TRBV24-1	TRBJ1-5	CATSDFPRVWDQPQHF
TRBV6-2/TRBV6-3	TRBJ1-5	CASSYSQGWPQHF
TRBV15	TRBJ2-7	CATSSAGGTSNSYEQYF
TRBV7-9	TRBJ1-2	CASSSAPGRAQVGGYTF
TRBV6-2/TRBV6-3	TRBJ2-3	CASSRDYLKLF
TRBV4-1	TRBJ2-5	CASSQVHARGPRETQYF
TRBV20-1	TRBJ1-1	CSSQDGGWDTEAFF
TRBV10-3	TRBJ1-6	CAISDRADSPLHF
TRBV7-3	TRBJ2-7	CASSPTSGGREQYF
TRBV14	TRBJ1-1	CASSQALTAEAFF
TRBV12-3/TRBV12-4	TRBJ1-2	CASSLKPNYGYTF
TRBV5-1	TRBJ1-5	CASSGGGNQPQHF
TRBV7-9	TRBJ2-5	CASTRGIQGAETQYF
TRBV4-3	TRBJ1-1	CASSFGTGGTNTEAFF
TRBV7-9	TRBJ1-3	CASSQTGGNTIYF
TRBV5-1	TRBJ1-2	CASSPEGVDYGYTF
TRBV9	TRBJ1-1	CASSARRGASTEAFF
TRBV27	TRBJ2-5	CASSSRTGQQETQYF
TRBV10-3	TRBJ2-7	CAISDYLQGVGYEQYF
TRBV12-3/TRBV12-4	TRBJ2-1	CASTPTGTRHNEQFF
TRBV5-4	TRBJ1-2	CASSLYTAIYGYTF
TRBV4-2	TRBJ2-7	CASSQVGQGVFEQYF